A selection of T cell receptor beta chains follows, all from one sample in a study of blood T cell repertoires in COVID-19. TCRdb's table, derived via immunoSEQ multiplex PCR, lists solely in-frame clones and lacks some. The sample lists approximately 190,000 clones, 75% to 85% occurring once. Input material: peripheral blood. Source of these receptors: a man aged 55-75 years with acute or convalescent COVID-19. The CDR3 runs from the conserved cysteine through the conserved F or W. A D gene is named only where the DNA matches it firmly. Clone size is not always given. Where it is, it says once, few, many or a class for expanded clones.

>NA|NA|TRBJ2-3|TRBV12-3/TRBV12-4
CASSSHSNTQYF
TGTGCCAGCAGTTCACATAGCAATACGCAGTATTTT
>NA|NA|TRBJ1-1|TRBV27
CASSPWTGRGAEAFF
TGTGCCAGCAGTCCATGGACGGGGCGGGGCGCTGAAGCTTTCTTT
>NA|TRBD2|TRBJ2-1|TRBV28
CASSLFGLAGGEQFF
TGTGCCAGCAGTTTATTCGGACTAGCGGGTGGTGAGCAGTTCTTC
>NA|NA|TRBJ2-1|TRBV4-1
CASSQAGRNEQFF
TGCGCCAGCAGCCAAGCTGGCCGCAATGAGCAGTTCTTC
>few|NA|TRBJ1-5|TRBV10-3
CAISGQVSNQPQHF
TGTGCCATCAGTGGACAGGTTAGCAATCAGCCCCAGCATTTT
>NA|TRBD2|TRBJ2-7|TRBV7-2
CASSLEGLATYEQYF
TGTGCCAGCAGCTTAGAAGGACTAGCCACCTACGAGCAGTACTTC
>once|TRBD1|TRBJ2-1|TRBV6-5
CASSYEDRGHEQFF
TGTGCCAGCAGTTACGAAGACAGGGGGCATGAGCAGTTCTTC
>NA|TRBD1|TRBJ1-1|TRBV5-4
CASSWTGGAAEAFF
TGTGCCAGCAGTTGGACAGGGGGCGCGGCTGAAGCTTTCTTT
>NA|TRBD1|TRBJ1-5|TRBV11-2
CASSAGTGGQPQHF
TGTGCCAGCAGCGCCGGGACAGGGGGCCAGCCCCAGCATTTT
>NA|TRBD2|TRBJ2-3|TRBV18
CASSGIAGNTDTQYF
TGTGCCAGCTCAGGAATAGCGGGGAACACAGATACGCAGTATTTT
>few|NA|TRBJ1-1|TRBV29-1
CSVAWTGGSTEAFF
TGCAGCGTTGCCTGGACGGGGGGGTCCACTGAAGCTTTCTTT
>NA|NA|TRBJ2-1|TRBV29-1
CSVERTTDYNEQFF
TGCAGCGTTGAACGGACTACCGACTACAATGAGCAGTTCTTC
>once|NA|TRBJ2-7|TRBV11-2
CASSSIEQYF
TGTGCCAGCAGCTCTATCGAGCAGTACTTC
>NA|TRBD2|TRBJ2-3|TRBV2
CASRTHGTSGTDTQYF
TGTGCCAGCAGGACTCACGGGACTAGCGGCACAGATACGCAGTATTTT
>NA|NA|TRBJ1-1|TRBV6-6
CASRYVTVNTEAFF
TGTGCCAGCAGATACGTAACAGTGAACACTGAAGCTTTCTTT
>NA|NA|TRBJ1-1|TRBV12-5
CASVWGSGTEAFF
TGTGCTAGTGTTTGGGGCTCGGGCACTGAAGCTTTCTTT
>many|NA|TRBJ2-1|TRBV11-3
CASSLGTASYNEQFF
TGTGCCAGCAGCTTAGGGACTGCATCCTACAATGAGCAGTTCTTC
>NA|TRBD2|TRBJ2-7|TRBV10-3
CAIRPGGGGSYEQYF
TGTGCCATCAGGCCCGGTGGGGGGGGGTCCTACGAGCAGTACTTC
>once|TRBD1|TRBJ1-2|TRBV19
CASSMGKGARGYTF
TGTGCCAGTAGTATGGGAAAGGGGGCCCGGGGCTACACCTTC
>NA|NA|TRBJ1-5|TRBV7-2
CASSNFNQPQHF
TGTGCCAGCAGCAACTTTAATCAGCCCCAGCATTTT
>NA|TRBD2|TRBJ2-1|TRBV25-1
CASSEWSGRANNEQFF
TGTGCCAGCAGTGAATGGAGCGGGAGGGCAAACAATGAGCAGTTCTTC
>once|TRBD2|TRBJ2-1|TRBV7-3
CASSSSGASSYNEQFF
TGTGCCAGCAGCAGTAGCGGGGCTAGCTCCTACAATGAGCAGTTCTTC
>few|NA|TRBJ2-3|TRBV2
CASSVNRDTDTQYF
TGTGCCAGCAGTGTAAACAGGGACACAGATACGCAGTATTTT
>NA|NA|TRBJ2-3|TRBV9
CASAPVTDTQYF
TGTGCCAGCGCCCCGGTCACAGATACGCAGTATTTT
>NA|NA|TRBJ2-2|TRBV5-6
CASSLEVRGELFF
TGTGCCAGCAGCTTGGAGGTGAGGGGGGAGCTGTTTTTT
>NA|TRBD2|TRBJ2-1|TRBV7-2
CASSLVGTSSSGEQFF
TGTGCCAGCAGCTTAGTAGGGACTAGTAGTTCCGGTGAGCAGTTCTTC
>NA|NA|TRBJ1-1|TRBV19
CASTEMSRMNTEAFF
TGTGCCAGTACAGAAATGAGCAGGATGAACACTGAAGCTTTCTTT
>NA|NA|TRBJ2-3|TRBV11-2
CASSGGYGVTDTQYF
TGTGCCAGCAGCGGGGGGTACGGGGTCACAGATACGCAGTATTTT
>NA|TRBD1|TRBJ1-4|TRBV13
CASSSGQKNEKLFF
TGTGCCAGCAGCTCGGGACAGAAAAATGAAAAACTGTTTTTT